This T cell receptor (beta chain) originates from a study of blood T cell repertoires in COVID-19. Whole-study context: Material from acute and convalescent COVID-19 was sourced from the United States, Italy and Spain.

This clone was counted a few times. The protocol was immunoSEQ multiplex PCR, while the TCRdb copy is restricted to in-frame clones and leaves out a portion. In the table there are 21,000 or so clones, more than 80% of which are singletons. The sample consisted of peripheral blood. The sequence derives from a human donor in a cohort sampled during active COVID-19.

The CDR3 DNA reads as TGCGCCAGCAGCCTCCACCGGGACAGTGATAACTATGGCTACACCTTC. Residues: CASSLHRDSDNYGYTF. J is TRBJ1-2 and V is TRBV4-3; TRBD1 matches at 7 bases. CDR1 and CDR2 from the germline V gene are LGHNA and YSLEER. The trim removed 4 bases at V and 1 base at J, leaving 9 bases unmatched. The length of the CDR3 is 16 residues.